Shown below are 32 T cell receptor beta chains from a single sample sequenced in a study of CD8+ T cells in alopecia areata. The sample's treatment: oral pan-JAK inhibitor, 5-10 mg twice daily. Extraction of RNA preceded its reverse transcription into cDNA, which served as the sequencing template. The data were produced by immunoSEQ multiplex PCR, yet TCRdb's version contains in-frame clones alone and is incomplete. The profile covers around 200,000 clones, with 53% appearing a single time and 10% to 12% taken by the ten largest. The sequencing here drew on CD8+ T cells sorted from blood, taken at week 24, from a patient treated with tofacitinib. These receptor sequences come from a human donor with alopecia areata.

V usage is TRBV7-2 and J usage is TRBJ2-1; no firm D call. Germline V lookup: CDR1 SGHTA, CDR2 FQGNSA. The CDR3 contains 13 residues. V was clipped by 7 bases and J by 1 base, with 8 bases between them. CDR3 nucleotides: TGTGCCAGCACCCCTGGGTCCTACAATGAGCAGTTCTTC. It is translated as CASTPGSYNEQFF.

The chain combines TRBV30 with TRBJ2-7; D may be TRBD2 (6 bases). Germline lookup yields CDR1 GTSNPN and CDR2 SVGIG (reference sequence). This CDR3 spans 12 amino acids. Trimming shortened V by 6 bases and J by 3 bases, and 12 bases separated the two germline ends. CDR3 in amino acids: CACYSGGYEQYF. The CDR3 DNA reads TGTGCCTGTTACTCCGGGGGCTACGAGCAGTACTTC.

This clone was counted a few times. The V gene is TRBV11-1, the J gene TRBJ2-2; TRBD2 matches 9 bases. With V trimmed by 2 bases and J by 3 bases, 10 bases remained unmatched. In germline, CDR1 is SGHAT, CDR2 FQDESV (reference sequence). CDR3 length: 18 amino acids. CDR3 nucleotide sequence: TGTGCCAGCAGCTTAACGCCCCTCATAGCGGGGGACACCGGGGAGCTGTTTTTT. It is translated as CASSLTPLIAGDTGELFF.

This chain links TRBV25-1 with TRBJ1-6; D is unresolved. The V end was cut by 4 bases, the J end by 5 bases, with 3 bases between. Germline-derived CDR1 and CDR2 are MGHDK and SYGVNS. The CDR3 totals 12 residues. This CDR3 reads CASSGNNSPLHF. DNA for the CDR3: TGTGCCAGCAGTGGGAATAATTCACCCCTCCACTTT.

The table lists this clone with a few counts. The chain joins TRBV30 to TRBJ1-2; D may be TRBD1 (5 bases). The germline V gene has CDR1 GTSNPN and CDR2 SVGIG (reference sequence). Trimming cost V 8 bases and J 2 bases, with 12 bases left between them. This CDR3 has 12 residues. For the CDR3, the DNA is TGTGCCGGGCGGGAGGGGAACTATGGCTACACCTTC. It specifies CAGREGNYGYTF.

V gene TRBV5-1 combines with J gene TRBJ2-7, with 10 bases identical to TRBD1. The V gene's germline CDR1 is SGHRS and CDR2 YFSETQ. The CDR3 is 14 residues long. Trimming removed 4 bases from V and 6 bases from J; junction bases left unmatched: 7. The CDR3 loop is CASSASTGGSEQYF. In nucleotides, the CDR3 is TGCGCCAGCAGCGCCTCGACAGGGGGCTCCGAGCAGTACTTC.

This clone appeared a single time. The chain links TRBV5-1 to TRBJ1-1; a possible D gene is TRBD1 (5 bases). CDR1 SGHRS and CDR2 YFSETQ come from the germline V gene. Trimming shortened V by 0 bases and J by 11 bases, and 14 bases separated the two germline ends. The CDR3 covers 13 residues. The DNA of the CDR3 is TGCGCCAGCAGCTTGGAGTCCGCCGAGGGGGCTTTCTTT. Translated, it gives CASSLESAEGAFF.

This sequence joins TRBV4-3 and TRBJ1-6; TRBD1 aligns across 9 bases. This CDR3 has 17 amino acids. Germline values: CDR1 LGHNA, CDR2 YSLEER. The ends lost 0 bases at V and 7 bases at J; junction bases unmatched: 7. The CDR3 DNA follows: TGCGCCAGCAGCCAAGATATTTACGGGACAGGGAATTCACCCCTCCACTTT. This gives the protein CASSQDIYGTGNSPLHF.

This clone was observed a handful of times. The chain recombines TRBV14 with TRBJ2-2, with D perhaps being TRBD1 or TRBD2 (5 bases each). Germline loops: CDR1 SGHDN, CDR2 FVKESK. The V and J ends lost 0 bases and 1 base respectively, with 15 bases between them. The CDR3 length is 18 residues. DNA for the CDR3: TGTGCCAGCAGCCAAGATAGTGTGGGACCAAAGAACACCGGGGAGCTGTTTTTT. Its translation: CASSQDSVGPKNTGELFF.

The J gene is TRBJ2-2, the V gene TRBV30; D is unresolved. The CDR3 covers 13 residues. The V and J ends lost 2 bases and 3 bases respectively, with 7 bases between them. CDR1 GTSNPN and CDR2 SVGIG come from the germline V gene (reference sequence). Here the CDR3 reads CAWSLQYTGELFF. The CDR3 DNA sequence: TGTGCCTGGAGTCTTCAGTACACCGGGGAGCTGTTTTTT.

Comment on this clone: At one end the junction does not follow the germline gene, possibly because of a read error. The chain combines TRBV5-4 with TRBJ1-5; a possible D gene is TRBD1 (5 bases). The V gene's germline CDR1 is SGHNT and CDR2 YYREEE (reference sequence). The CDR3 covers 11 residues. The chain's CDR3 is CASTGGREFNF. In DNA form, the CDR3 reads TGTGCCAGCACTGGGGGACGGGAGTTTAATTTT.

The chain recombines TRBV7-8 with TRBJ2-4; TRBD1 aligns across 10 bases. The CDR3 totals 16 residues. Germline V gene data show CDR1 as SGHVS and CDR2 as FQNEAQ. J lost 3 bases, V lost 5 bases, and 7 bases had no gene match. For the CDR3, the DNA is TGTGCCAGCAGCCCAAGACAGGGGGCCGGCAAAAACATTCAGTACTTC. It translates to CASSPRQGAGKNIQYF.

The V call is TRBV4-1, the J call TRBJ2-2, with TRBD2 as a possible D gene (5 bases). Trimming took 0 bases from V and 4 from J, leaving 12 bases between them. Germline assignment: CDR1 MGHRA and CDR2 YSYEKL. The CDR3 runs 16 residues. CDR3 amino acids: CASSQESPGGTGELFF. The CDR3 DNA reads TGCGCCAGCAGCCAAGAAAGCCCAGGAGGCACCGGGGAGCTGTTTTTT.

A word on this clone: Other DNA sequences in this sample translate to the same CDR3. V usage is TRBV5-6 and J usage is TRBJ1-6; no reliable D call. Germline V gives CDR1 SGHDT, CDR2 YYEEEE. V gave up 0 bases and J gave up 10 bases, with 11 bases separating them. This CDR3 spans 14 amino acids. The CDR3, as DNA: TGTGCCAGCAGCTTGGGAGGGCTGGGGTCACCCCTCCACTTT. This codes for CASSLGGLGSPLHF.

In this sample, this clone turned up a few times. The rearrangement uses TRBV29-1 and TRBJ2-2; D is uncertain. V was shortened by 4 bases and J by 0 bases, with 15 bases between the two germline ends. The CDR3 sequence is 16 residues long. Germline CDR1 and CDR2: SQVTM and ANQGSEA. The CDR3 DNA is TGCAGCGTTGTCCCGGCCGGGCCACCGAACACCGGGGAGCTGTTTTTT. This translates into CSVVPAGPPNTGELFF.

This chain joins TRBV15 and TRBJ2-1; D perhaps matches TRBD1 (6 bases). The CDR3 is 16 residues long. CDR1 is LNHNV and CDR2 is YYDKDF in the germline V gene (reference sequence). Trimming left V 2 bases short and J 2 bases short, with 13 bases between. CDR3 amino acids: CATSRPQGRAYNEQFF. In nucleotides, the CDR3 is TGTGCCACCAGCAGACCCCAGGGGCGCGCCTACAATGAGCAGTTCTTC.

This sequence joins TRBV30 and TRBJ1-2; no firm D call. CDR3 length: 14 residues. Germline V lookup: CDR1 GTSNPN, CDR2 SVGIG (reference sequence). Trimming took 5 bases from V and 2 from J, leaving 15 bases between them. This CDR3 reads CAWFPQAGNYGYTF. The CDR3 DNA reads TGTGCCTGGTTCCCCCAAGCGGGGAACTATGGCTACACCTTC.

The chain combines TRBV14 with TRBJ2-2, with TRBD2 matching 11 bases. The trim removed 4 bases at V and 6 bases at J, leaving 10 bases unmatched. The CDR3 covers 17 residues. Germline V CDR1 and CDR2: SGHDN, FVKESK. This CDR3 is CASSRDSGGEDPGELFF. In nucleotides, the CDR3 is TGTGCCAGCAGCCGGGATAGCGGGGGGGAAGACCCCGGGGAGCTGTTTTTT.

On this clone: Other nucleotide sequences in the sample specify the same CDR3. V usage is TRBV29-1 and J usage is TRBJ2-6; D not resolved. CDR1 is SQVTM and CDR2 is ANQGSEA in the germline V gene. The CDR3 is made up of 13 amino acids. The V end lost 4 bases, the J end lost 0 bases, and 4 bases lay between the germline ends. The CDR3 nucleotides read TGCAGCGTTGGGAGCTCTGGGGCCAACGTCCTGACTTTC. Amino acids: CSVGSSGANVLTF.

The J gene is TRBJ2-5, the V gene TRBV10-3; D perhaps matches TRBD2 (6 bases). This CDR3 spans 13 amino acids. CDR1 is ENHRY, CDR2 SYGVKD, per germline. V was clipped by 3 bases and J by 5 bases, with 10 bases between them. The CDR3: CAISDGGDETQYF. The CDR3 DNA reads as TGTGCCATCAGTGACGGAGGGGATGAGACCCAGTACTTC.

The chain couples TRBV4-1 to TRBJ2-2; D gene ambiguous. Germline V gene data show CDR1 as MGHRA and CDR2 as YSYEKL. The CDR3 length is 14 residues. The V end lost 0 bases, the J end lost 1 base, and 3 bases lay between the germline ends. CDR3: CASSQEGNTGELFF. The CDR3 coding sequence is TGCGCCAGCAGCCAAGAAGGGAACACCGGGGAGCTGTTTTTT.

The V and J genes are TRBV25-1 and TRBJ1-2; D is undetermined. The CDR3 totals 15 residues. Per germline, CDR1 MGHDK and CDR2 SYGVNS. V was trimmed by 4 bases and J by 7 bases, leaving 19 bases between them. The CDR3 DNA reads TGTGCCAGCAGTGGGAGGGCAGGCACCGGTGGTGGCTACACCTTC. Its translation is CASSGRAGTGGGYTF.

The J gene is TRBJ1-5, the V gene TRBV7-8; no reliable D call. V dropped 0 bases and J dropped 6 bases, with 9 bases sitting between them. The CDR3 is 14 amino acids. Germline V lookup: CDR1 SGHVS, CDR2 FQNEAQ. The CDR3 here is CASSLARTGQPQHF. The CDR3 DNA follows: TGTGCCAGCAGCTTAGCGAGGACGGGTCAGCCCCAGCATTTT.

A few counts support this clone. The chain joins TRBV11-2 to TRBJ2-3, with unresolved D. This CDR3 has 14 residues. Germline CDR1 reads SGHAT; CDR2 reads FQNNGV. Trimming cost V 1 base and J 1 base, with 6 bases left between them. The CDR3 loop reads CASSLGAGTDTQYF. CDR3 DNA: TGTGCCAGCAGCTTAGGAGCAGGCACAGATACGCAGTATTTT.

The genes are TRBV29-1 and TRBJ2-7; D possibly corresponds to TRBD2 (5 bases). V shed 0 bases and J shed 2 bases, with 14 bases lying between them. CDR1 is SQVTM and CDR2 is ANQGSEA in the germline V gene. The CDR3 contains 15 residues. The CDR3 nucleotides are TGCAGCGTTGAAGATTCGGGGTCCGAGACCTACGAGCAGTACTTC. It codes for CSVEDSGSETYEQYF.

The genes are TRBV9 and TRBJ1-2; 7 bases are shared with TRBD1. After removal of 3 bases from V and 8 bases from J, the junction contained 13 bases not matched to a gene. The V gene's germline CDR1 is SGDLS and CDR2 YYNGEE. The CDR3 contains 15 residues. The CDR3 DNA reads TGTGCCAGCAGCGACAACCCCCAGGACAGGTCGGGCTACACCTTC. This gives the protein CASSDNPQDRSGYTF.

This clone was counted only a few times. This chain connects TRBV5-4 to TRBJ2-2; 8 nucleotides line up with TRBD1. The CDR3 has 15 amino acids. V shed 3 bases and J 6 bases; nucleotides not matched to a gene: 7. The germline CDR1 and CDR2 sequences are SGHNT and YYREEE (reference sequence). DNA of the CDR3: TGTGCCAGCAGCTATTCGGACAGGGCTCCCGGGGAGCTGTTTTTT. Its protein product is CASSYSDRAPGELFF.

This chain uses TRBV5-6 with TRBJ1-2, with no clear D. Trimming removed 4 bases from V and 3 bases from J, with 16 bases in between. The CDR3 runs to 15 residues. Per the germline V gene, CDR1 is SGHDT and CDR2 is YYEEEE. The CDR3 spells CASSPGWRNDYGYTF. The CDR3 DNA reads TGTGCCAGCAGCCCGGGGTGGCGGAACGACTATGGCTACACCTTC.

V and J are TRBV30 and TRBJ2-7; 8 bases map to TRBD2. Per germline, CDR1 GTSNPN and CDR2 SVGIG (reference sequence). Germline trimming cut 3 bases from V and 0 bases from J; bases unmatched to any gene: 7. The CDR3 is made up of 15 amino acids. This CDR3 is CAWSALGGDSYEQYF. The CDR3 DNA reads as TGTGCCTGGAGCGCCCTCGGGGGGGACTCCTACGAGCAGTACTTC.

This rearrangement joins TRBV7-6 to TRBJ2-1, with D maybe TRBD1 (6 bases). The CDR3 has 17 amino acids. The germline V gene has CDR1 SGHVS and CDR2 FNYEAQ. Between the trimmed V and J ends, which lost 3 bases and 5 bases, there was a span of 20 bases. The CDR3 loop reads CASSFSGMKDRNNEQFF. The CDR3 DNA reads as TGTGCCAGCAGCTTCTCGGGAATGAAGGACAGAAACAATGAGCAGTTCTTC.

A few counts support this clone. The genes are TRBV19 and TRBJ1-2; 8 bases are a match to TRBD1. Trimming took 6 bases from V and 4 from J; bases not matched to a gene: 7. Germline values: CDR1 LNHDA, CDR2 SQIVND (reference sequence). There are 14 residues in the CDR3. CDR3 in amino acids: CASRRTGPIYGYTF. CDR3 coding DNA: TGTGCCAGTAGACGGACAGGGCCTATCTATGGCTACACCTTC.

This clone has only a few counts. The chain is built from TRBV6-6 and TRBJ2-3; D is unclear. Looked up from germline, CDR1 is MNHNY and CDR2 is SVGAGI (reference sequence). The V end was cut by 2 bases, the J end by 3 bases, with 6 bases between. The CDR3 has 13 amino acids. CDR3 sequence: CASSYAVTDTQYF. In DNA form, the CDR3 reads TGTGCCAGCAGTTACGCGGTAACAGATACGCAGTATTTT.